The 25 T cell receptor beta chains presented below share a single source sample, sequenced in a study of T cell responses to AZD1222 COVID-19 vaccine. TCRdb keeps only in-frame clones here, not all; method: immunoSEQ multiplex PCR. This sample has about 72,000 clones; 70% to 90% occur once, and the top ten carry 28%. Here the sequenced sample was peripheral blood, taken 28 days after the second AZD1222 dose. These receptors came from an adult who received the AZD1222 COVID-19 vaccine.

The chain carries TRBV18 and TRBJ2-1, with 8 bases lining up with TRBD2. The CDR3 loop spans 12 amino acids. V shed 5 bases, J shed 7 bases, and the junction held 1 base outside the gene matches. In germline, CDR1 is KGHSH, CDR2 LQKENI. The CDR3 region is CASSTGGNEQFF. The CDR3 DNA reads TGTGCCAGCTCAACGGGGGGGAATGAGCAGTTCTTC.

J is TRBJ1-6 and V is TRBV5-1; 7 positions agree with TRBD1. Trimming removed 6 bases from V and 7 bases from J; junction bases left unmatched: 13. The CDR3 has 16 residues. Germline loops: CDR1 SGHRS, CDR2 YFSETQ. The CDR3 region is CASKPRPGTENSPLHF. For the CDR3, the DNA is TGCGCCAGCAAACCCCGCCCCGGGACAGAGAATTCACCCCTCCACTTT.

This clone was recorded a few times. This chain links TRBV28 with TRBJ2-7, with 10 bases lining up with TRBD2. The CDR3 contains 17 residues. Germline CDR1 and CDR2: MDHEN and SYDVKM. The ends lost 5 bases at V and 4 bases at J; junction bases unmatched: 14. CDR3 sequence reads: CASSPPIVSGRAYEQYF. The CDR3 DNA follows: TGTGCCAGCAGTCCTCCCATAGTAAGCGGGAGGGCGTACGAGCAGTACTTC.

The chain is built from TRBV6-5 and TRBJ1-6, with D perhaps TRBD1 (6 bases). Germline CDR1 reads MNHEY; CDR2 reads SVGAGI. V shed 8 bases and J shed 9 bases, with 17 bases lying between them. This CDR3 comprises 14 residues. This chain's CDR3 is CASGYRGGTSPLHF. Written as DNA, the CDR3 is TGTGCCAGCGGATACAGAGGGGGAACTTCACCCCTCCACTTT.

This rearrangement joins TRBV5-1 to TRBJ2-1; D remains ambiguous. The CDR3 runs to 17 residues. Germline V lookup: CDR1 SGHRS, CDR2 YFSETQ. Trimming removed 1 base at V and 0 bases at J, with 14 bases between. This CDR3 reads CASSLTSATSSYNEQFF. The CDR3 DNA is TGCGCCAGCAGCTTGACCTCAGCGACGAGCTCCTACAATGAGCAGTTCTTC.

V and J are TRBV19 and TRBJ2-7; D uncertain. Germline CDR1 reads LNHDA; CDR2 reads SQIVND (reference sequence). Trimming shortened V by 3 bases and J by 3 bases, and 9 bases separated the two germline ends. The CDR3 spans 13 residues. The DNA of the CDR3 is TGTGCCAGTAGTATTAACATAGACTACGAGCAGTACTTC. This sequence encodes CASSINIDYEQYF.

J is TRBJ2-7 and V is TRBV10-3; 7 bases fit TRBD2. V gave up 2 bases and J gave up 6 bases; unmatched junction bases: 16. This CDR3 has 17 residues. CDR1 ENHRY and CDR2 SYGVKD come from the germline V gene. The CDR3 bases are TGTGCCATCAGTGAGACGGGCAAACGGGAGGCCCTCCCCGAGCAGTACTTC. Its protein is CAISETGKREALPEQYF.

The sample holds one count of this clone. The genes are TRBV6-2 or TRBV6-3 and TRBJ2-2; tentative D call: TRBD1 (7 bases). Trimming shortened V by 6 bases and J by 3 bases, and 17 bases separated the two germline ends. Germline V gives CDR1 MNHEY, CDR2 SVGEGT. The CDR3 sequence is 16 residues long. The CDR3 DNA reads as TGTGCCAGCAGCAAAAACAGGGGAGGACACACCGGGGAGCTGTTTTTT. This codes for CASSKNRGGHTGELFF.

V is TRBV7-9 and J is TRBJ1-2, with D unclear. Between the trimmed V and J ends, which lost 1 base and 4 bases, there was a span of 4 bases. CDR1 and CDR2 (germline): SEHNR, FQNEAQ (reference sequence). CDR3 length: 12 amino acids. The CDR3 bases are TGTGCCAGCAGCTTAGGGACCTATGGCTACACCTTC. The encoded protein is CASSLGTYGYTF.

The chain couples TRBV9 to TRBJ1-1; 7 nucleotides match TRBD1. This CDR3 contains 16 residues. V gave up 3 bases and J gave up 0 bases; unmatched junction bases: 8. Per the germline V gene, CDR1 is SGDLS and CDR2 is YYNGEE. CDR3 in DNA: TGTGCCAGCAGCGCCGGTTCCAGGGGGATGAACACTGAAGCTTTCTTT. It codes for CASSAGSRGMNTEAFF.

This sequence joins TRBV19 and TRBJ1-5, with a possible D match to TRBD1 (5 bases). This CDR3 is 14 amino acids long. Germline assignment: CDR1 LNHDA and CDR2 SQIVND (reference sequence). V lost 6 bases and J 6 bases, leaving 15 bases between the germline ends. DNA for the CDR3: TGTGCCAGTAGGCCGAGGGGCGCGAGTCAGCCCCAGCATTTT. It is translated as CASRPRGASQPQHF.

The chain links TRBV14 to TRBJ2-7, with D possibly TRBD1 on 6 matching bases. V lost 0 bases and J lost 2, with 11 bases in between. Germline V lookup: CDR1 SGHDN, CDR2 FVKESK. The CDR3 has 15 amino acids. CDR3 in DNA: TGTGCCAGCAGCCAAGAAACAGGGTGGGCCTACGAGCAGTACTTC. Its protein product is CASSQETGWAYEQYF. Full variable domain (remainder filled in from reference TRBV14 and TRBJ2-7): EAGVTQFPSHSVIEKGQTVTLRCDPISGHDNLYWYRRVMGKEIKFLLHFVKESKQDESGMPNNRFLAERTGGTYSTLKVQPAELEDSGVYFCASSQETGWAYEQYFGPGTRLTVT.

The chain is built from TRBV7-8 and TRBJ2-7; D gene ambiguous. V lost 0 bases and J 2 bases, leaving 8 bases between the germline ends. Germline-derived CDR1 and CDR2 are SGHVS and FQNEAQ. The CDR3 has 14 amino acids. DNA of the CDR3: TGTGCCAGCAGCTTAGCTAGGGTCGCCTACGAGCAGTACTTC. This codes for CASSLARVAYEQYF.

This clone was counted a single time. The gene calls are TRBV29-1 and TRBJ2-1; 9 bases agree with TRBD2. Germline lookup yields CDR1 SQVTM and CDR2 ANQGSEA. The CDR3 sequence is 15 residues long. Unmatched junction bases numbered 6, after V lost 4 bases and J lost 2 bases. CDR3 amino acids: CSVGSGTSPYNEQFF. The CDR3 bases are TGCAGCGTTGGGTCCGGGACTAGCCCCTACAATGAGCAGTTCTTC.

The J gene is TRBJ2-3, the V gene TRBV13; D possibly corresponds to TRBD2 (5 bases). Deletions cut 1 base from V and 4 bases from J, with 15 bases between. CDR1 and CDR2 from the germline V gene are PRHDT and FYEKMQ (reference sequence). This CDR3 has 16 residues. The CDR3: CASSLELRAGADTQYF. For the CDR3, the DNA is TGTGCCAGCAGCTTAGAATTGAGGGCCGGGGCAGATACGCAGTATTTT.

Notes on this clone: One end of the junction does not line up with germline, which may come from a read error. This chain connects TRBV20-1 to TRBJ1-2, with D maybe TRBD1 (6 bases). The CDR3 spans 13 residues. Germline V gene data show CDR1 as DFQATT and CDR2 as SNEGSKA (reference sequence). The CDR3 sequence: CSASSGHEATGRF. The CDR3 coding sequence is TGCAGTGCTAGTTCGGGACACGAGGCAACCGGACGCTTC.

The CDR3 coding sequence is TGTGCCAGCAGTCTCTCGAACACCGGGGAGCTGTTTTTT. Residues: CASSLSNTGELFF. This chain links TRBV7-2 with TRBJ2-2, with D uncertain. The CDR3 totals 13 residues. The V gene's germline CDR1 is SGHTA and CDR2 FQGNSA. The ends were cut back, 6 bases at V and 0 bases at J, with 5 bases in the middle.

Only a few counts were recorded for this clone. This chain joins TRBV12-5 and TRBJ2-7; 8 bases line up with TRBD2. Losses at the gene ends were 5 bases for V and 2 bases for J; bases not matched to a gene: 5. The CDR3 is 14 residues long. CDR1 and CDR2 (germline): LGHNT, FRNRAP. The CDR3 loop is CASGRSGNTYEQYF. DNA of the CDR3: TGTGCTAGTGGTCGTAGCGGGAACACCTACGAGCAGTACTTC.

The rearrangement links TRBV7-9 to TRBJ1-4, with D maybe TRBD1 (6 bases). CDR1 and CDR2 from the germline V gene are SEHNR and FQNEAQ (reference sequence). V was shortened by 0 bases and J by 6 bases, with 14 bases between the two germline ends. The CDR3 spans 16 residues. This CDR3 is CASSLAPSGADEKLFF. The CDR3 coding sequence is TGTGCCAGCAGCTTAGCGCCCTCAGGGGCCGATGAAAAACTGTTTTTT. The full variable domain, with the rest looked up from reference TRBV7-9 and TRBJ1-4, is DTGVSQNPRHKITKRGQNVTFRCDPISEHNRLYWYRQTLGQGPEFLTYFQNEAQLEKSRLLSDRFSAERPKGSFSTLEIQRTEQGDSAMYLCASSLAPSGADEKLFFGSGTQLSVL.

V and J are TRBV5-5 and TRBJ2-5; 7 bases agree with TRBD2. Trimming at V came to 1 base and at J to 4 bases, leaving 4 bases not matched to a gene. This CDR3 spans 14 amino acids. CDR1 and CDR2 from the germline V gene are SGHKS and YYEKEE (reference sequence). The DNA for the CDR3 is TGTGCCAGCAGCTTGTACGGCGGGAGAGAGACCCAGTACTTC. Its protein product is CASSLYGGRETQYF.

The CDR3 is CASSLYGTGLYGYTF. CDR3 coding DNA: TGTGCCAGCAGCTTATACGGGACAGGGCTCTATGGCTACACCTTC. V gene TRBV7-2 combines with J gene TRBJ1-2; 9 bases map to TRBD1. V shed 2 bases and J 4 bases; nucleotides not matched to a gene: 5. CDR1 and CDR2 from the germline V gene are SGHTA and FQGNSA. This CDR3 is 15 amino acids long.

V gene TRBV5-1 combines with J gene TRBJ2-3, with D possibly being TRBD1 (5 bases). This CDR3 contains 18 residues. Trimming shortened V by 4 bases and J by 0 bases, and 21 bases separated the two germline ends. Germline assignment: CDR1 SGHRS and CDR2 YFSETQ. The CDR3 DNA reads TGCGCCAGCAGCCTCAGGGTCTCAAGAACCTCTAGCACAGATACGCAGTATTTT. Amino acids: CASSLRVSRTSSTDTQYF.

V usage is TRBV28 and J usage is TRBJ1-5; TRBD1 matches at 8 bases. Trimming at V came to 3 bases and at J to 6 bases, leaving 7 bases not matched to a gene. The CDR3 has 15 residues. Germline loops: CDR1 MDHEN, CDR2 SYDVKM. The DNA of the CDR3 is TGTGCCAGCAGTTTGGGGCAGGGGGCGGGTCAGCCCCAGCATTTT. This codes for CASSLGQGAGQPQHF.

The chain combines TRBV25-1 with TRBJ2-1, with TRBD2 as a possible D gene (6 bases). The CDR3 contains 16 residues. The ends were cut back, 4 bases at V and 0 bases at J, with 13 bases in the middle. Germline V lookup: CDR1 MGHDK, CDR2 SYGVNS. The CDR3 reads CASSAFSGSSYNEQFF. The CDR3 bases are TGTGCCAGCAGTGCCTTTAGCGGTAGCTCCTACAATGAGCAGTTCTTC.

This chain connects TRBV5-8 to TRBJ2-1; 7 bases line up with TRBD2. V was clipped by 1 base and J by 15 bases; unmatched bases: 13. Germline lookup yields CDR1 SGHTS and CDR2 YDEGEE. The CDR3 is 14 residues long. The CDR3 region has the DNA TGTGCCAGCAGCTTGAGCCGACTAGCACTCCACCCGTTCTTC. Amino acids: CASSLSRLALHPFF.